A single sample is the source of the 15 T cell receptor beta chains below, sequenced in a study of blood T cell repertoires in COVID-19. Some clones are missing from TCRdb's copy, which holds only in-frame ones; the method was immunoSEQ multiplex PCR. The table records about 160,000 clones, approximately 85% of them present only once. Specimen: peripheral blood. The origin of the receptors is a man aged 40-49 years who had recovered from COVID-19.

This clone was detected once. The genes are TRBV7-9 and TRBJ1-1; D remains ambiguous. The length of the CDR3 is 14 residues. Trimming pared 0 bases from V and 1 base from J, leaving 6 bases between. In germline, CDR1 is SEHNR, CDR2 FQNEAQ (reference sequence). The CDR3 bases are TGTGCCAGCAGCTTAGCCCGGGGGAACACTGAAGCTTTCTTT. It codes for CASSLARGNTEAFF.

A remark on this clone: Other nucleotide sequences from this sample produce the same CDR3. The rearrangement links TRBV10-3 to TRBJ2-7; D call uncertain. CDR3 length: 12 residues. The V end lost 3 bases, the J end lost 5 bases, and 8 bases lay between the germline ends. Germline loops: CDR1 ENHRY, CDR2 SYGVKD. The CDR3 sequence: CAISEGRDEQYF. The CDR3 coding sequence is TGTGCCATCAGTGAAGGCCGGGACGAGCAGTACTTC.

This chain connects TRBV27 to TRBJ2-6, with TRBD1 matching 10 bases. The CDR3 consists of 19 residues. Germline CDR1 reads MNHEY; CDR2 reads SMNVEV (reference sequence). Trimming removed 4 bases from V and 4 bases from J; junction bases left unmatched: 13. The CDR3 region has the DNA TGTGCCAGCAGTTCCTCCGTCCCGGGACAGGGGTCCGGGGCCAACGTCCTGACTTTC. It encodes CASSSSVPGQGSGANVLTF.

The chain carries TRBV6-5 and TRBJ2-5, with 10 bases fitting TRBD2. CDR1 and CDR2 (germline): MNHEY, SVGAGI. V trimming: 4 bases; J trimming: 1 base; junction bases outside the gene matches: 6. The CDR3 has 16 residues. The CDR3 loop reads CASSSGLAEIQETQYF. The CDR3 region has the DNA TGTGCCAGCAGTTCCGGACTAGCGGAAATCCAAGAGACCCAGTACTTC.

The chain has TRBV6-6 and TRBJ1-5, with D possibly matching TRBD1 (5 bases). The CDR3 spans 14 residues. Germline V gene lookup returns CDR1 MNHNY and CDR2 SVGAGI (reference sequence). V shed 8 bases and J shed 4 bases, with 15 bases lying between them. The chain's CDR3 is CASWKGAQNQPQHF. CDR3 sequence (DNA): TGTGCCAGCTGGAAAGGGGCCCAAAATCAGCCCCAGCATTTT.

The chain links TRBV18 to TRBJ1-1; D call uncertain. Per the germline V gene, CDR1 is KGHSH and CDR2 is LQKENI. CDR3 size: 15 residues. Between the trimmed V and J ends, which lost 3 bases and 0 bases, there was a span of 11 bases. The DNA for the CDR3 is TGTGCCAGCTCACCGGATTTGCAGGTGAACACTGAAGCTTTCTTT. It is translated as CASSPDLQVNTEAFF.

V gene TRBV5-6 combines with J gene TRBJ1-2; TRBD1 matches 8 bases. CDR3 size: 13 residues. The J segment lost 5 bases and the V segment lost 4 bases, leaving 4 bases of the junction unmatched. Germline V lookup: CDR1 SGHDT, CDR2 YYEEEE. The CDR3 spells CASSPGQEYGYTF. Written as DNA, the CDR3 is TGTGCCAGCAGCCCGGGACAGGAATATGGCTACACCTTC.

J is TRBJ2-1 and V is TRBV12-3 or TRBV12-4; D call uncertain. V was clipped by 6 bases and J by 8 bases, with 5 bases between them. The CDR3 is 10 residues long. For the CDR3, the DNA is TGTGCCAGCAGCCCTCATGAGCAGTTCTTC. Its protein is CASSPHEQFF.

The chain couples TRBV7-9 to TRBJ1-1; D not certain. The CDR3 totals 15 residues. Germline CDR1 is SEHNR and CDR2 is FQNEAQ (reference sequence). Trimming shortened V by 1 base and J by 1 base, and 10 bases separated the two germline ends. The CDR3 loop is CASSLGHLENTEAFF. The CDR3 DNA reads TGTGCCAGCAGCTTAGGGCACCTAGAGAACACTGAAGCTTTCTTT.

This chain's CDR3 is CASSVEPSGRYTDTQYF. The DNA for the CDR3 is TGTGCCAGCAGCGTAGAGCCTAGCGGGAGATACACAGATACGCAGTATTTT. The rearrangement uses TRBV9 and TRBJ2-3; 10 bases fit TRBD2. The CDR3 length is 17 residues. J lost 2 bases, V lost 0 bases, and 6 bases had no gene match. Germline CDR1 reads SGDLS; CDR2 reads YYNGEE. The full variable domain, with the rest looked up from reference TRBV9 and TRBJ2-3, is DSGVTQTPKHLITATGQRVTLRCSPRSGDLSVYWYQQSLDQGLQFLIQYYNGEERAKGNILERFSAQQFPDLHSELNLSSLELGDSALYFCASSVEPSGRYTDTQYFGPGTRLTVL.

In DNA form, the CDR3 reads TGTGCCACCCAGGGGTACACCGGGGAGCTGTTTTTT. This codes for CATQGYTGELFF. The V and J genes are TRBV24-1 and TRBJ2-2, with a weak D call TRBD1 (6 bases). CDR1 and CDR2 (germline): KGHDR, SFDVKD. V lost 9 bases to trimming and J lost 3 bases, with 7 bases between them. This CDR3 contains 12 residues.

V is TRBV7-2 and J is TRBJ1-1, with D hard to call. The V end lost 5 bases, the J end lost 6 bases, and 16 bases lay between the germline ends. Germline V gene lookup returns CDR1 SGHTA and CDR2 FQGNSA. The CDR3 is 14 amino acids. The CDR3 region is CASSALGRGSEAFF. CDR3 nucleotides: TGTGCCAGCAGCGCGCTAGGTCGGGGATCTGAAGCTTTCTTT. The entire variable domain, with the rest obtained from reference TRBV7-2 and TRBJ1-1, is as follows: GAGVSQSPSNKVTEKGKDVELRCDPISGHTALYWYRQSLGQGLEFLIYFQGNSAPDKSGLPSDRFSAERTGGSVSTLTIQRTQQEDSAVYLCASSALGRGSEAFFGQGTRLTVV.

The chain employs TRBV6-2 or TRBV6-3 and TRBJ2-3; TRBD2 matches at 12 bases. Germline V CDR1 and CDR2: MNHEY, SVGEGT. CDR3 length equals 16 residues. Trimming at V came to 5 bases and at J to 5 bases, leaving 8 bases not matched to a gene. CDR3: CASSPASGRAVDTQYF. In DNA form, the CDR3 reads TGTGCCAGCAGTCCAGCTAGCGGGAGGGCCGTAGATACGCAGTATTTT.

The chain joins TRBV11-3 to TRBJ2-5, with 7 bases matching TRBD2. The CDR3 runs to 13 residues. Germline V gene lookup returns CDR1 SGHNT and CDR2 YENEEA. J gave up 3 bases and V 5 bases, and 3 bases lay outside the gene matches. The chain's CDR3 is CASSTSGEETQYF. The DNA for the CDR3 is TGTGCCAGCAGCACAAGCGGGGAAGAGACCCAGTACTTC.

The chain combines TRBV30 with TRBJ2-3, with 9 bases matching TRBD1. This CDR3 region has 15 residues. J was trimmed by 1 base and V by 5 bases; bases with no gene match: 7. Germline CDR1 is GTSNPN and CDR2 is SVGIG (reference sequence). The CDR3 sequence: CAWSSTGGGTDTQYF. As DNA, the CDR3 is TGTGCCTGGTCGAGCACAGGGGGCGGCACAGATACGCAGTATTTT.